This TCR beta chain came from a study of cytomegalovirus exposure and HLA in healthy donors (dated by TCRdb to the late 2010s). Notes on the research overall: An earlier analysis of approximately 640 of the donors reported 250 to 350 Gb of sequence data and 100 million to 140 million unique TCR beta sequences from about 200 million T cells. The study combined high-throughput TCR immunosequencing, statistical association of individual TCRs with disease status, and machine learning to predict cytomegalovirus infection status. Roughly 300 gigabases of sequencing data and 91 million or so unique TCR sequences made up an early release that covered over 550 HLA-typed donors. In an earlier analysis of roughly 600 of the donors, high-throughput TCR beta sequencing was used to judge whether each TCR beta V gene segment behaved as functional or pseudogenic. A later analysis re-analyzed previously published TCR beta repertoires from about 730 donors and added high-resolution HLA genotyping to study TCR occurrence patterns. The genetic ancestry cluster associated with self-reported Caucasian donors included 81% of the 398 genotyped donors. The study aimed to test whether signatures of past pathogen exposure could be identified by cataloging public T cell receptors. The study used immunosequencing to profile the T cell repertoires of approximately 650 subjects and linked those repertoires to cytomegalovirus serostatus. Both class I and class II loci were covered by HLA typing, at four-digit resolution. In addition to the first cohort of 500 to 850 subjects, a separate validation cohort of approximately 110 different subjects was used. All discovery cohort repertoires had been generated using a single sequencing platform. Alongside the repertoire data, information on donor age, sex, ethnicity and CMV serostatus was compiled. Genome-wide SNP genotypes for about 65% of the 666 donors were used in a later genetic analysis, which treated that subset as a discovery cohort. Typing coverage differed by locus: A, B, C, DRB1 and DQB1 were typed in roughly 620-630 donors, DQA1 in around 500, DPA1 in some 570, and DPB1 in just under 490. On average, over 200,000 unique TCR beta nucleotide sequences were sequenced per donor among a few hundred genotyped donors of the cohort, with about 17% of those sequences being non-productive. Because of strong linkage in the cohort, roughly five DR-DQ haplotypes were treated as single units for association and clustering. Rather than using new phenotypic data, the later analysis identified candidate immune exposures from TCR beta sequences and from how often those sequences occurred across donors.

A word on this clone: It lacks a known antigen. No base quality information exists; no much larger clone differs at one position.

Receptor libraries were prepared by the immunoSEQ multiplex PCR assay. For the multiplex PCR, a mixture combining 60 forward primers for TCR Vbeta segments and 13 reverse primers for TCR Jbeta segments was used. Amplification of the CDR3 region of rearranged TCR beta genes was performed with a multiplex PCR assay on genomic DNA. Amplified TCR beta libraries were sequenced as 87-base-pair reads on the Illumina HiSeq System. In the original analysis: In a later analysis, around 80 million unique TCR beta chains were counted across the 500 to 700 repertoires, and roughly 10 million of these chains were shared by at least two donors. Raw reads were error-corrected and collapsed into unique sequences with a nearest-neighbor algorithm that merged closely related sequences to remove PCR and sequencing errors. To assign V, D and J gene segments, CDR3 sequences were aligned to IMGT reference sequences. For a sequence to be retained, at least a six-nucleotide match to both a V gene segment and a J gene segment was required. A rearrangement was called productive if the CDR3 had no stop codons and remained in frame with V and J, and every other rearrangement was called non-productive. Following IMGT convention, CDR3 was defined as the stretch from the second conserved V-encoded cysteine up to the conserved J-encoded phenylalanine. In an earlier analysis of just under 600 of the donors, sequences lacking an unambiguous match to a single V gene segment were excluded. In an earlier analysis of about 590 of the donors, a V segment was called functional when productive rearrangements were above 56.7%, and segregating when the standard deviation between donors exceeded 5%. To diagnose cytomegalovirus status from the catalog of TCR beta chain sequences, a statistical classification framework was built. In a later analysis, V and J genes were assigned by comparing TCR nucleotide sequences against IMGT/GENE-DB human TR gene sequences. In a later analysis, CDR3 sequences and most-parsimonious VDJ recombination scenarios were assigned using the TCRdist pipeline. A later analysis defined each TCR beta chain by its CDR3 amino acid sequence plus V-gene family, and excluded reads lacking a unique V-gene family. To address suspected cross-contamination and a sequencing artifact, a later analysis removed a few hundred highly shared, low-generation-probability nucleotide sequences. In a later analysis, a clonal expansion index was calculated for each public chain from normalized within-repertoire ranks of inferred template counts. In a later analysis, generation probabilities were computed with a VDJ recombination model fitted to out-of-frame rearrangements, and the resulting probabilities were checked against IGoR. Hypergeometric tests were used in a later analysis to score TCR-TCR, TCR-HLA and TCR-CMV co-occurrence, with a repertoire-size bias correction applied to the TCR pairs. False discovery rates were estimated in a later analysis by permuting HLA or CMV assignments 20 times. A later analysis grouped co-occurring TCRs with DBSCAN, adding TCRdist sequence similarity when clustering within HLA-allele-positive subsets. Co-occurrence clustering excluded repertoires with fewer than 30,000 or more than 120,000 public chains, plus five with anomalous nucleotide sharing. The table was pulled from immuneACCESS by TCRdb, which kept in-frame rearrangements only. Such tables lose some clones; where checked, under half of the loss comes from unresolved V genes, and the rest has no known cause. V and J calls and clone size come straight from that table; D and trimming were deduced from the DNA. The sample yields just over 95,000 clones; approximately 77% were counted once. 4.5% to 5.5% of the sample is taken by the ten largest.

The cohort comprised several hundred healthy bone marrow donors. Cohort members were all nominally healthy when sampled, although unrecorded immune exposures were likely present. The donor tested CMV seronegative and was one of the 352 seronegative cohort members. Each donor provided a peripheral blood sample, and peripheral blood mononuclear cells were used for TCR beta sequencing. The Qiagen DNeasy Blood Extraction Kit was used to extract genomic DNA from the blood cell samples. Taken from the germline V gene, the CDR1 and CDR2 loops are SGHTA and FQGNSA. The CDR3 numbers 13 residues from cysteine through phenylalanine. Only the CDR3 portion is preserved as DNA: 39 bases, with reading frame beginning at the first base. V sheds 5 bases and J sheds 5 bases, leaving 7 bases between their ends. Findings and caveats that apply to the study as a whole: Specific HLA alleles were associated with 16,951 TCR beta sequences at a false discovery rate of 0.05 in a later analysis. In a later genetic analysis, fewer N-insertions in productive TCRs were reported among donors in an Asian-associated ancestry cluster than the roughly 710-donor mean. About 15 rarely observed V segments, including chromosome 9 orphons, were excluded from the earlier analysis of several hundred of the donors because counts were too low. Across donors, most TCR sequences were observed very rarely, whereas some public TCRs were present in many individuals. The authors suggested that the approach could potentially be extended to other disease states and immunological phenotypes. HLA typing was unavailable for some donors at each locus, so association tests used only the typed subset. Three of the identified cytomegalovirus-associated TCR beta chains were confirmed in vitro to be specific for cytomegalovirus antigens. According to a later analysis, parvovirus B19, influenza, CMV and Epstein-Barr virus appeared linked to several top co-occurrence clusters. In a later genetic analysis, a missense DCLRE1C variant was associated with V-gene and J-gene trimming of TCR beta chains, and the association was replicated in an independent cohort. A later analysis found that most CMV-associated TCR beta chains appeared HLA-restricted, with HLA associations seemingly driven largely by CMV exposure. In this cohort, only TCR beta chains were sequenced, and detectable features were limited by the absence of alpha or paired-chain data. Linkage disequilibrium might explain the correlated functional status among segregating V segments, but an unknown experimental factor could not be ruled out. Assigning TCR associations to individual alleles was difficult when HLA alleles, especially DR and DQ, strongly co-occurred. Roughly uniform sequencing depth across donors was assumed in presence/absence analyses, although this assumption may not hold. CMV serostatus was the only immune exposure information available for the cohort. A cluster of highly shared sequence variants was judged likely to be a technical artifact of the sequencing pipeline. According to a later analysis, TCR association rates differed among HLA loci, with DRB1 alleles showing the most associated TCRs and HLA-C alleles showing the fewest. Compared with equally common non-associated chains, HLA-associated TCR beta chains in a later analysis were more clonally expanded and had lower generation probabilities. In an earlier analysis of 587 of the donors, most TCR beta V segments appeared in productive rearrangements about 90% or about 30% of the time, broadly matching IMGT annotations. A further reported finding was that TCR beta sequences accurately predicted the HLA-A and HLA-B alleles for most subjects in the first cohort. The classifier was reported to diagnose cytomegalovirus status with high specificity and sensitivity in both the original cohort and the validation cohort. Some IMGT-functional V segments, including TRBV6-2 and TRBV6-3, could not be told apart with the 87-base-pair reads, so those segments were excluded. The study gave a list of roughly 150 TCR beta chains associated with cytomegalovirus.

The V gene is TRBV7-2 and the J gene is TRBJ1-6, with no confidently assigned D gene. This sequence was found in a woman aged 40 to 50 in good health and CMV-seronegative. Sequencing input: PBMCs. The CDR3 region: CASSPVHNSPLHF. The nucleotide sequence is given as TGTGCCAGCAGCCCAGTCCATAATTCACCCCTCCACTTT.